This entry features one TCR beta chain sequence. Its cognate antigen is unknown. With 60 Vbeta and 13 Jbeta primers, the PCR was carried out. TCRdb keeps only in-frame clones here, not all; method: immunoSEQ multiplex PCR. Of around 150,000 clones listed, roughly four fifths are singletons. This entry belongs to a study of cytomegalovirus exposure and HLA in healthy donors. Background on the study: A prior study identified 110 million or so unique TCR beta sequences from some 200 million T cells.

V was clipped by 2 bases and J by 2 bases; unmatched bases: 13. CDR3 length equals 18 residues. CDR1 and CDR2 from the germline V gene are KGHSH and LQKENI. Whole-study results and caveats: Reportedly, diagnosis of cytomegalovirus status by the classifier showed high specificity and sensitivity.

The sequence was collected from a young man in good health and CMV-seronegative. This sequence joins TRBV18 and TRBJ2-7; 9 bases match TRBD2. Input material: PBMCs. This CDR3 reads CASSPRDPTSGRPYEQYF. CDR3 DNA: TGTGCCAGCTCACCAAGGGATCCGACTAGCGGTCGACCCTACGAGCAGTACTTC. The full variable domain, with the rest looked up from reference TRBV18 and TRBJ2-7, is NAGVMQNPRHLVRRRGQEARLRCSPMKGHSHVYWYRQLPEEGLKFMVYLQKENIIDESGMPKERFSAEFPKEGPSILRIQQVVRGDSAAYFCASSPRDPTSGRPYEQYFGPGTRLTVT.